One sample yielded the 8 T cell receptor beta chains listed below, sequenced in a study of blood T cell repertoires in COVID-19. The data were produced by immunoSEQ multiplex PCR, yet TCRdb's version contains in-frame clones alone and is incomplete. The table records approximately 97,000 clones, over 70% of them present only once. The sample consisted of peripheral blood. These receptors originate from a man aged 60-69 years with acute or convalescent COVID-19.

V is TRBV18 and J is TRBJ2-3, with TRBD1 matching over 7 bases. The germline V gene encodes CDR1 KGHSH and CDR2 LQKENI. After removal of 3 bases from V and 0 bases from J, the junction contained 3 bases not matched to a gene. The CDR3 totals 15 residues. CDR3 sequence: CASSPGQLSTDTQYF. The CDR3 DNA reads TGTGCCAGCTCACCGGGACAGCTTAGCACAGATACGCAGTATTTT.

V gene TRBV5-1 combines with J gene TRBJ2-2; no clear D. The CDR3 consists of 14 residues. Germline-derived CDR1 and CDR2 are SGHRS and YFSETQ. The V end lost 0 bases, the J end lost 4 bases, and 7 bases lay between the germline ends. The CDR3 sequence is CASSLDGFTGELFF. The CDR3, as DNA: TGCGCCAGCAGCTTGGACGGGTTCACCGGGGAGCTGTTTTTT.

V usage is TRBV9 and J usage is TRBJ2-1, with D perhaps TRBD1 (6 bases). From germline, CDR1 is SGDLS and CDR2 YYNGEE. This CDR3 spans 15 amino acids. The V end lost 2 bases, the J end lost 4 bases, and 13 bases lay between the germline ends. CDR3 in DNA: TGTGCCAGCAGCGTTGGCGGACAGCCATACAATGAGCAGTTCTTC. This sequence encodes CASSVGGQPYNEQFF.

The V gene is TRBV6-5, the J gene TRBJ1-4; D possibly corresponds to TRBD1 (5 bases). V gave up 5 bases and J gave up 2 bases, with 12 bases separating them. Germline loops: CDR1 MNHEY, CDR2 SVGAGI. This CDR3 is 15 amino acids long. The CDR3 nucleotides are TGTGCCAGCAGTCGGACCCGACAGACTAATGAAAAACTGTTTTTT. Its translation: CASSRTRQTNEKLFF.

The chain is built from TRBV5-4 and TRBJ1-2; D unclear. Germline lookup yields CDR1 SGHNT and CDR2 YYREEE (reference sequence). V lost 4 bases, J lost 4 bases, and 20 bases lay in between. CDR3 size: 16 residues. This chain's CDR3 is CASSTPPGGSRYGYTF. The CDR3 DNA is TGTGCCAGCAGCACACCACCGGGAGGCTCTCGCTATGGCTACACCTTC. Variable domain in full (rest from reference TRBV5-4 and TRBJ1-2): ETGVTQSPTHLIKTRGQQVTLRCSSQSGHNTVSWYQQALGQGPQFIFQYYREEENGRGNFPPRFSGLQFPNYSSELNVNALELDDSALYLCASSTPPGGSRYGYTFGSGTRLTVV.

V and J are TRBV6-5 and TRBJ1-2; perhaps TRBD1 as D (5 bases). There are 14 residues in the CDR3. Per germline, CDR1 MNHEY and CDR2 SVGAGI. V lost 0 bases and J lost 5, with 10 bases in between. CDR3 sequence: CASSYSKGTYGYTF. DNA of the CDR3: TGTGCCAGCAGTTACTCGAAGGGGACTTATGGCTACACCTTC.

The J gene is TRBJ1-3, the V gene TRBV7-2; TRBD1 aligns across 9 bases. Losses at the gene ends were 10 bases for V and 2 bases for J; bases not matched to a gene: 6. The CDR3 has 14 residues. The germline gives CDR1 SGHTA, CDR2 FQGNSA. In nucleotides, the CDR3 is TGTGCCACAGGCCGGGACAGGGCTGGAAACACCATATATTTT. The encoded protein is CATGRDRAGNTIYF.

The rearrangement links TRBV7-2 to TRBJ2-5, with D perhaps matching TRBD1 (6 bases). The CDR3 has 13 residues. V lost 1 base and J lost 6, with 9 bases in between. Germline CDR1 and CDR2: SGHTA and FQGNSA. The CDR3 sequence is CASSLDRVKTQYF. The CDR3, as DNA: TGTGCCAGCAGCTTAGACAGGGTGAAGACCCAGTACTTC.